A selection of T cell receptor beta chains follows, all from one sample in a study of cytomegalovirus exposure and HLA in healthy donors. Sequencing used immunoSEQ multiplex PCR; TCRdb keeps in-frame clones, though not all of them. The data show about 160,000 clones, 86% seen once. Source material: PBMCs. Every receptor here comes from a woman in her late teens or twenties in good health and CMV-seronegative. CDR3s include the opening cysteine and the closing phenylalanine or tryptophan. D genes are given only for firm matches. Not all rows give a size; the values are once, few, many and, for expanded clones, a class.

v_gene,j_gene,d_gene,abundance,CDR3aa,CDR3nt
TRBV7-8,TRBJ1-1,.,.,CASSPGQLAEAFF,TGTGCCAGCAGCCCCGGACAGTTGGCTGAAGCTTTCTTT
TRBV5-1,TRBJ1-2,.,.,CASQVGGAKNYGYTF,TGCGCCAGTCAAGTAGGGGGGGCAAAAAACTATGGCTACACCTTC
TRBV14,TRBJ2-3,.,.,CASSEGTRGGPDTQYF,TGTGCCAGCAGCGAAGGGACACGAGGAGGGCCTGATACGCAGTATTTT
TRBV6-4,TRBJ1-1,TRBD1,.,CASSQQGENTEAFF,TGTGCCAGCAGCCAACAGGGGGAGAACACTGAAGCTTTCTTT
TRBV27,TRBJ2-5,.,.,CASSLRSTSSAETQYF,TGTGCCAGCAGTTTACGGTCAACTAGCTCTGCGGAGACCCAGTACTTC
TRBV2,TRBJ2-1,TRBD2,.,CASSEPALLAEGDNEQFF,TGTGCCAGCAGTGAACCCGCCCTACTAGCGGAGGGTGACAATGAGCAGTTCTTC
TRBV11-2,TRBJ1-2,.,.,CASSPESGDRSYGYTF,TGTGCCAGCAGCCCTGAATCAGGGGATCGCAGCTATGGCTACACCTTC
TRBV30,TRBJ2-1,.,.,CAWSFGGNEQFF,TGTGCCTGGAGTTTCGGCGGCAATGAGCAGTTCTTC
TRBV28,TRBJ1-2,TRBD1,.,CASSYPGQAPRGYTF,TGTGCCAGCAGTTATCCGGGACAGGCGCCGCGTGGCTACACCTTC
TRBV10-3,TRBJ1-5,TRBD1,few,CAISEVGQGGNQPQHF,TGTGCCATCAGTGAGGTTGGACAGGGCGGCAATCAGCCCCAGCATTTT
TRBV7-2,TRBJ1-2,TRBD1,.,CASSFRRDRGYGYTF,TGTGCCAGCAGCTTTCGTAGGGACAGGGGCTATGGCTACACCTTC
TRBV5-6,TRBJ2-7,.,.,CASSLVQGMTYEQYF,TGTGCCAGCAGCTTGGTTCAGGGGATGACCTACGAGCAGTACTTC
TRBV19,TRBJ1-1,TRBD1,.,CASSIGDRGDTEAFF,TGTGCCAGTAGTATAGGGGACAGGGGGGATACTGAAGCTTTCTTT
TRBV4-1,TRBJ2-2,.,once,CASSQGGVNTGELFF,TGCGCCAGCAGCCAAGGGGGGGTGAACACCGGGGAGCTGTTTTTT
TRBV7-2,TRBJ2-7,.,.,CASSTAGGYLYEQYF,TGTGCCAGCAGCACCGCCGGCGGGTACCTTTATGAGCAGTACTTC
TRBV27,TRBJ1-5,TRBD1,.,CASSATGSGRDNQPQHF,TGTGCCAGCAGTGCGACAGGGTCAGGGCGGGATAATCAGCCCCAGCATTTT
TRBV5-1,TRBJ2-2,.,.,CASSPYAGENTGELFF,TGCGCCAGCAGCCCCTATGCAGGCGAAAACACCGGGGAGCTGTTTTTT
TRBV6-5,TRBJ2-2,.,.,CASRSGTPNTGELFF,TGTGCCAGCAGGTCCGGGACACCGAACACCGGGGAGCTGTTTTTT
TRBV10-3,TRBJ2-1,TRBD1,.,CAIRRDPGTGGTGGYNEQFF,TGTGCCATCCGAAGAGACCCGGGGACAGGGGGAACAGGGGGATACAATGAGCAGTTCTTC
TRBV27,TRBJ1-2,TRBD1,few,CASSPQGADGYTF,TGTGCCAGCAGTCCCCAGGGGGCGGATGGCTACACCTTC
TRBV5-1,TRBJ2-5,TRBD2,.,CASSLDLGTSSRRRETQYF,TGCGCCAGCAGCTTGGACCTCGGGACTAGCTCACGCAGAAGGGAGACCCAGTACTTC
TRBV27,TRBJ1-2,TRBD1,.,CASSSDRVDYGYTF,TGTGCCAGCAGTTCAGACAGGGTTGACTATGGCTACACCTTC
TRBV2,TRBJ1-2,TRBD1,few,CASSGNRGNGYTF,TGTGCCAGCAGTGGGAACAGGGGGAATGGCTACACCTTC
TRBV9,TRBJ1-6,.,once,CASNARGGNSPLHF,TGTGCCAGCAACGCCAGGGGTGGTAATTCACCCCTCCACTTT
TRBV6-5,TRBJ1-1,.,many,CATGEGDHTEAFF,TGTGCCACGGGGGAGGGGGATCACACTGAAGCTTTCTTT
TRBV13,TRBJ2-7,TRBD2,.,CASSPPGGGRYEQYF,TGTGCCAGCAGCCCCCCGGGCGGGGGAAGATACGAGCAGTACTTC
TRBV2,TRBJ1-2,TRBD1,.,CASDRGDYGYTF,TGTGCCAGCGACAGGGGCGACTATGGCTACACCTTC
TRBV6-1,TRBJ1-2,TRBD1,.,CASSASGTGGLRGYTF,TGTGCCAGCAGTGCCTCGGGGACAGGGGGCCTTCGGGGCTACACCTTC
TRBV5-1,TRBJ2-7,.,.,CASSLSGRNSRDF,TGCGCCAGCAGCTTGAGTGGGAGAAATAGTCGAGACTTC
TRBV4-3,TRBJ2-2,.,.,CASSQDPPWQAGTGELFF,TGCGCCAGCAGCCAAGACCCCCCCTGGCAGGCAGGAACCGGGGAGCTGTTTTTT
TRBV6-6,TRBJ1-5,TRBD1,.,CASSRGQGNSNQPQHF,TGTGCCAGCAGTAGGGGACAGGGGAATAGCAATCAGCCCCAGCATTTT
TRBV5-6,TRBJ2-6,.,.,CASSLGHSSGANVLTF,TGTGCCAGCAGCTTGGGACACTCCTCTGGGGCCAACGTCCTGACTTTC
TRBV2,TRBJ1-4,.,.,CASSEQLRREKLFF,TGTGCCAGCAGTGAACAACTTCGCCGGGAAAAACTGTTTTTT
TRBV6-6,TRBJ1-3,.,.,CASSPDSSGNTIYF,TGTGCCAGCAGCCCCGACAGCTCTGGAAACACCATATATTTT
TRBV7-2,TRBJ1-3,TRBD1,.,CASSLEAGQGNTIYF,TGTGCCAGCAGCTTAGAGGCGGGACAGGGGAACACCATATATTTT
TRBV7-8,TRBJ1-5,.,once,CASSLGQAHTEPNQPQHF,TGTGCCAGCAGCTTAGGACAGGCTCATACAGAGCCCAATCAGCCCCAGCATTTT
TRBV7-8,TRBJ1-5,.,.,CAGRGDNGQPQHF,TGTGCCGGCAGAGGGGACAACGGCCAGCCCCAGCATTTT
TRBV7-9,TRBJ2-7,.,.,CASSPGGGESYEQYF,TGTGCCAGCAGTCCAGGCGGGGGCGAGTCCTACGAGCAGTACTTC
TRBV18,TRBJ2-7,TRBD1,.,CASSPRTGTYEQYF,TGTGCCAGCTCACCCCGGACAGGGACCTACGAGCAGTACTTC
TRBV6-4,TRBJ2-1,.,.,CASSDEPRLPHEQFF,TGTGCCAGCAGTGACGAACCCCGGTTGCCCCATGAGCAGTTCTTC
TRBV5-1,TRBJ2-2,.,.,CASSLAAGQYTGELFF,TGCGCCAGCAGCTTGGCGGCGGGACAGTACACCGGGGAGCTGTTTTTT
TRBV5-1,TRBJ2-5,TRBD2,once,CASSLTGLAGGPRETQYF,TGCGCCAGCAGCTTGACGGGACTAGCGGGAGGCCCCAGGGAGACCCAGTACTTC
TRBV6-5,TRBJ1-6,TRBD1,.,CASSYGTGVNSPLHF,TGTGCCAGCAGTTACGGGACAGGGGTTAATTCACCCCTCCACTTT
TRBV5-4,TRBJ1-4,TRBD1,.,CASSYGQGLEKLFF,TGTGCCAGCAGCTACGGACAGGGTCTTGAAAAACTGTTTTTT
TRBV5-1,TRBJ2-6,.,.,CASSLGEVGVNGANVLTF,TGCGCCAGCAGCTTGGGGGAGGTAGGGGTCAACGGGGCCAACGTCCTGACTTTC
TRBV5-1,TRBJ2-1,TRBD1,.,CASSQGTDRYNEQFF,TGCGCCAGCAGCCAAGGGACAGACAGATACAATGAGCAGTTCTTC
TRBV4-1,TRBJ2-7,TRBD2,.,CASSQDAGVSFSYEQYF,TGCGCCAGCAGCCAAGATGCGGGGGTCTCTTTTTCCTACGAGCAGTACTTC
TRBV5-1,TRBJ2-1,.,.,CASSLSGENYNEQFF,TGCGCCAGCAGCTTATCGGGGGAAAACTACAATGAGCAGTTCTTC
TRBV6-5,TRBJ2-2,TRBD2,.,CASTRTSGTTGELFF,TGTGCCAGCACCCGGACTAGCGGGACCACCGGGGAGCTGTTTTTT
TRBV30,TRBJ1-4,.,.,CAWSPELLNEKLFF,TGTGCCTGGAGTCCTGAACTCCTTAATGAAAAACTGTTTTTT
TRBV9,TRBJ2-6,.,.,CASSFPSGANVLTF,TGTGCCAGCAGTTTCCCATCTGGGGCCAACGTCCTGACTTTC
TRBV11-2,TRBJ2-2,TRBD2,.,CASSLRGGRDVGGELFF,TGTGCCAGCAGCTTACGCGGGGGGCGGGACGTAGGCGGGGAGCTGTTTTTT
TRBV4-1,TRBJ1-2,.,.,CASSLLAELYGYTF,TGCGCCAGCAGCCTCTTAGCGGAGCTCTATGGCTACACCTTC
TRBV5-6,TRBJ1-2,.,.,CASSPVRTAANYGYTF,TGTGCCAGCAGCCCCGTTCGGACTGCAGCTAACTATGGCTACACCTTC